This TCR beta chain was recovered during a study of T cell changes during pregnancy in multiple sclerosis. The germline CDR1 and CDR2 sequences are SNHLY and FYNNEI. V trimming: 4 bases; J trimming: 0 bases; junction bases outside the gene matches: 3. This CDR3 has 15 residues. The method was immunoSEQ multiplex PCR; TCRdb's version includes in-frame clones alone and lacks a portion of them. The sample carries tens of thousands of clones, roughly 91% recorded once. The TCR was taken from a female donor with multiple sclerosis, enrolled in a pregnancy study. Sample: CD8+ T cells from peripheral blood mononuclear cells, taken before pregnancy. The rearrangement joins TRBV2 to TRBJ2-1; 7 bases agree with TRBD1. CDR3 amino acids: CASSAPGGSYNEQFF. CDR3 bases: TGTGCCAGCAGTGCCCCAGGGGGCTCCTACAATGAGCAGTTCTTC.